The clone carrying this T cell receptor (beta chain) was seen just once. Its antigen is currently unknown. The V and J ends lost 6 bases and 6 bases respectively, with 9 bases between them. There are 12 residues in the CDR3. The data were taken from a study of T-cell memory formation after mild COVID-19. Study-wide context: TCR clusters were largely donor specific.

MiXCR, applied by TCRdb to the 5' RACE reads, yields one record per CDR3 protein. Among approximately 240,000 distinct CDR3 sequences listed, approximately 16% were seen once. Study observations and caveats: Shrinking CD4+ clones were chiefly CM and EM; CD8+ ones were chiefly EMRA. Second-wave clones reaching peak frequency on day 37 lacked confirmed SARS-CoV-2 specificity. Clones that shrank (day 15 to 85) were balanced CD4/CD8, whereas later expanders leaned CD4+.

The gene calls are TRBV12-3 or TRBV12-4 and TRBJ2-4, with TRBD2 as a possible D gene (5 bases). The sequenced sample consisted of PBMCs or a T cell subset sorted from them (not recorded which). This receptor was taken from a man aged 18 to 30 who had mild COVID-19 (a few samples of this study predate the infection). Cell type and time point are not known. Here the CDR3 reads CASRSGGNIQYF. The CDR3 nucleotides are TGTGCCAGCAGGTCCGGAGGAAACATTCAGTACTTC.